These 27 T cell receptor beta chains were sequenced from one sample in a study of T cell responses to AZD1222 COVID-19 vaccine. Sequenced by immunoSEQ multiplex PCR; TCRdb stores in-frame clones only, minus some. The sample carries over 120,000 clones, about nine tenths recorded once. This sample comprised peripheral blood, obtained 28 days after the second AZD1222 dose. These receptors came from an adult who received the AZD1222 COVID-19 vaccine.

This clone is a singleton in its sample. The rearrangement joins TRBV7-2 to TRBJ1-2; no clear D. CDR3 length: 14 amino acids. V lost 4 bases, J lost 4 bases, and 13 bases lay in between. Germline V gene lookup returns CDR1 SGHTA and CDR2 FQGNSA. The CDR3 spells CASSSPTPLYGYTF. The DNA of the CDR3 is TGTGCCAGCAGCTCACCTACCCCCCTCTATGGCTACACCTTC.

The chain has TRBV5-1 and TRBJ2-1, with 11 bases that match TRBD1. V trimming: 1 base; J trimming: 4 bases; junction bases outside the gene matches: 22. Germline V gene sequence: CDR1 SGHRS, CDR2 YFSETQ. The CDR3 covers 22 residues. The CDR3 region is CASSLREAAGLRRDRGYNEQFF. CDR3 nucleotides: TGCGCCAGCAGCTTGAGGGAAGCTGCTGGGTTAAGAAGGGACAGGGGGTACAATGAGCAGTTCTTC.

This chain joins TRBV4-1 and TRBJ1-2; 7 bases agree with TRBD1. CDR3 length: 17 residues. Germline assignment: CDR1 MGHRA and CDR2 YSYEKL. The J segment lost 1 base and the V segment lost 1 base, leaving 9 bases of the junction unmatched. The CDR3 DNA is TGCGCCAGCAGCCAAGTAAGGGACAGACTTATTAACTATGGCTACACCTTC. Its protein is CASSQVRDRLINYGYTF.

V usage is TRBV28 and J usage is TRBJ2-3; D may correspond to TRBD1 or TRBD2 (5 bases each). The ends were cut back, 4 bases at V and 6 bases at J, with 23 bases in the middle. Per the germline V gene, CDR1 is MDHEN and CDR2 is SYDVKM. This CDR3 has 17 amino acids. For the CDR3, the DNA is TGTGCCAGCAGTTGGGGGTTAGGGATAGAACACCACGATACGCAGTATTTT. This encodes CASSWGLGIEHHDTQYF. Full variable domain (missing parts from reference TRBV28 and TRBJ2-3): DVKVTQSSRYLVKRTGEKVFLECVQDMDHENMFWYRQDPGLGLRLIYFSYDVKMKEKGDIPEGYSVSREKKERFSLILESASTNQTSMYLCASSWGLGIEHHDTQYFGPGTRLTVL.

The CDR3 bases are TGTGCCAGCAGTTACGGGGGAACTGATCAGCCCCAGCATTTT. Encoded protein: CASSYGGTDQPQHF. The V and J genes are TRBV6-6 and TRBJ1-5, with a tentative D call TRBD1 (5 bases). Trimming removed 2 bases from V and 5 bases from J, with 10 bases in between. Per germline, CDR1 MNHNY and CDR2 SVGAGI (reference sequence). The CDR3 spans 14 residues.

The chain is built from TRBV4-3 and TRBJ2-3; D gene ambiguous. This CDR3 has 16 amino acids. The V and J ends lost 0 bases and 0 bases respectively, with 10 bases between them. Germline V gene data show CDR1 as LGHNA and CDR2 as YSLEER. In DNA, the CDR3 is TGCGCCAGCAGCCAAGATCTTGGTGTTAGCACAGATACGCAGTATTTT. As protein: CASSQDLGVSTDTQYF.

V is TRBV30 and J is TRBJ2-7, with 9 bases matching TRBD1. The germline gives CDR1 GTSNPN, CDR2 SVGIG (reference sequence). V dropped 2 bases and J dropped 3; count of bases not matched to a gene: 11. This CDR3 is built from 16 residues. CDR3 coding DNA: TGTGCCTGGAGTACCCCCTCGGGACAGGGTATCTACGAGCAGTACTTC. Protein sequence: CAWSTPSGQGIYEQYF.

The V and J genes are TRBV15 and TRBJ2-1, with 10 bases lining up with TRBD1. V lost 1 base and J lost 8; bases outside the gene matches: 8. CDR3 length: 16 residues. Germline CDR1 and CDR2: LNHNV and YYDKDF (reference sequence). CDR3 amino acids: CATSRGTGTGVYEQFF. CDR3 in DNA: TGTGCCACCAGCAGAGGGACCGGGACAGGGGTCTATGAGCAGTTCTTC.

This chain links TRBV18 with TRBJ2-7, with 8 bases matching TRBD2. V dropped 2 bases and J dropped 2; count of bases not matched to a gene: 11. CDR1 KGHSH and CDR2 LQKENI come from the germline V gene. The CDR3 runs 17 residues. CDR3 loop: CASSPDRTSPSTYEQYF. The CDR3 nucleotides read TGTGCCAGCTCACCAGACAGGACTAGCCCTTCCACCTACGAGCAGTACTTC.

The rearrangement links TRBV7-9 to TRBJ2-1; D remains ambiguous. The CDR3 has 17 residues. V was shortened by 5 bases and J by 6 bases, with 23 bases between the two germline ends. Germline-derived CDR1 and CDR2 are SEHNR and FQNEAQ (reference sequence). The CDR3 DNA reads TGTGCCAGCAGCATCATTCCGCCGGTCCCTCCGGTCAATGAGCAGTTCTTC. Its translation is CASSIIPPVPPVNEQFF.

The chain links TRBV19 to TRBJ1-5, with 12 positions matching TRBD1. The trim removed 8 bases at V and 4 bases at J, leaving 15 bases unmatched. Per germline, CDR1 LNHDA and CDR2 SQIVND (reference sequence). This CDR3 is 18 amino acids long. As DNA, the CDR3 is TGTGCCAGTGGGACTTACCGGGACAGGGGGCGCAAAAATCAGCCCCAGCATTTT. Translation: CASGTYRDRGRKNQPQHF.

The chain employs TRBV2 and TRBJ1-5; tentatively, D is TRBD1 (5 bases). Germline V CDR1 and CDR2: SNHLY, FYNNEI. V lost 4 bases and J 3 bases, leaving 13 bases between the germline ends. The length of the CDR3 is 15 residues. The CDR3 protein is CASSGRTHPNQPQHF. Written as DNA, the CDR3 is TGTGCCAGCAGTGGTCGGACACACCCCAATCAGCCCCAGCATTTT.

This sequence joins TRBV2 and TRBJ2-1, with 7 bases identical to TRBD2. With 6 bases clipped from V and 3 bases from J, the junction kept 17 bases outside the gene matches. Per germline, CDR1 SNHLY and CDR2 FYNNEI. The CDR3 sequence is 18 residues long. CDR3 DNA sequence: TGTGCCAGCAGGGGCCAGACTGAGGGGAGCGGGAACTACAATGAGCAGTTCTTC. It encodes CASRGQTEGSGNYNEQFF.

The chain couples TRBV28 to TRBJ2-7; D unresolved. CDR3 length: 15 residues. CDR1 and CDR2 from the germline V gene are MDHEN and SYDVKM. V lost 2 bases to trimming and J lost 4 bases, with 15 bases between them. CDR3 bases: TGTGCCAGCAGTTTAGTAGGGCCTGGTCTATACGAGCAGTACTTC. Translation: CASSLVGPGLYEQYF.

J is TRBJ1-1 and V is TRBV28, with D maybe TRBD1 (6 bases). Trimming removed 4 bases from V and 11 bases from J, with 20 bases in between. Germline-derived CDR1 and CDR2 are MDHEN and SYDVKM. The length of the CDR3 is 14 residues. CDR3 region: CASSSPGQPGGAFF. CDR3 nucleotide sequence: TGTGCCAGCAGTTCGCCCGGACAGCCCGGGGGGGCTTTCTTT.

The rearrangement uses TRBV6-6 and TRBJ1-5; TRBD1 matches at 7 bases. The length of the CDR3 is 14 residues. V gave up 4 bases and J gave up 2 bases; unmatched junction bases: 2. Looked up from germline, CDR1 is MNHNY and CDR2 is SVGAGI (reference sequence). The CDR3 is CASSFGQGNQPQHF. In DNA form, the CDR3 reads TGTGCCAGCAGTTTCGGACAGGGCAATCAGCCCCAGCATTTT.

The rearrangement uses TRBV19 and TRBJ1-2; TRBD1 aligns across 10 bases. Per germline, CDR1 LNHDA and CDR2 SQIVND (reference sequence). CDR3 length: 15 residues. V shed 5 bases and J 5 bases; nucleotides not matched to a gene: 8. This CDR3 reads CASSRDRGEAYGYTF. The CDR3 DNA reads TGTGCCAGTAGTCGGGACAGGGGAGAGGCATATGGCTACACCTTC.

This chain connects TRBV7-2 to TRBJ2-3, with 7 bases identical to TRBD2. Trimming removed 3 bases from V and 4 bases from J; junction bases left unmatched: 7. CDR3 length: 15 amino acids. Germline CDR1 reads SGHTA; CDR2 reads FQGNSA. The CDR3 reads CASSFVGGPADTQYF. The DNA for the CDR3 is TGTGCCAGCAGCTTTGTGGGAGGGCCTGCAGATACGCAGTATTTT.

The V call is TRBV11-3, the J call TRBJ2-1; TRBD2 matches 9 bases. The CDR3 is made up of 16 amino acids. Germline lookup yields CDR1 SGHNT and CDR2 YENEEA. Unmatched junction bases numbered 5, after V lost 0 bases and J lost 5 bases. Here the CDR3 DNA reads TGTGCCAGCAGCTTAGATGGCGGGAGGGTCGACAATGAGCAGTTCTTC. Protein product: CASSLDGGRVDNEQFF.

The chain links TRBV28 to TRBJ1-2, with D unresolved. Per germline, CDR1 MDHEN and CDR2 SYDVKM. The V and J ends lost 5 bases and 8 bases respectively, with 12 bases between them. This CDR3 contains 12 residues. The DNA of the CDR3 is TGTGCCAGCAGTGCCGGCCTCAGGGGCTACACCTTC. Residues: CASSAGLRGYTF.

The chain recombines TRBV6-1 with TRBJ1-1; no definite D call. This CDR3 has 14 residues. In germline, CDR1 is MNHNS, CDR2 SASEGT. The germline V and J ends were trimmed by 1 base and 11 bases, with 17 bases remaining between them. CDR3 coding DNA: TGTGCCAGCAGTGAAGTATCGGCCTATCAGAGGGCTTTCTTT. Translated, it gives CASSEVSAYQRAFF.

The chain links TRBV30 to TRBJ1-2; TRBD1 might be the D (5 bases). With 5 bases removed from V and 2 bases from J, the gap between germline ends came to 12 bases. Germline CDR1 GTSNPN, CDR2 SVGIG (reference sequence). CDR3 length equals 13 residues. CDR3 nucleotides: TGTGCCTGGGGGGACGGCCAGAACTATGGCTACACCTTC. Protein sequence: CAWGDGQNYGYTF.

CDR3 protein: CASIKTGTGTYEQYF. CDR3 DNA: TGTGCCAGCATTAAGACCGGGACAGGGACCTACGAGCAGTACTTC. V gene TRBV6-5 combines with J gene TRBJ2-7; 9 bases fit TRBD1. The CDR3 sequence is 15 residues long. V was pared by 7 bases and J by 2 bases, with 9 bases of the junction left unmatched. Germline V CDR1 and CDR2: MNHEY, SVGAGI.

The chain carries TRBV19 and TRBJ1-5; tentative D call: TRBD1 (5 bases). Trimming shortened V by 5 bases and J by 8 bases, and 13 bases separated the two germline ends. This CDR3 has 13 residues. Germline CDR1 is LNHDA and CDR2 is SQIVND (reference sequence). The CDR3 sequence: CASSSGASEPQHF. The CDR3, as DNA: TGTGCCAGTAGTTCCGGGGCATCGGAGCCCCAGCATTTT.

The chain couples TRBV6-5 to TRBJ2-7, with 9 bases fitting TRBD1. The CDR3 covers 16 residues. The junction had 6 bases not matched to a gene; V was cut back by 2 bases and J by 1 base. Germline V lookup: CDR1 MNHEY, CDR2 SVGAGI. CDR3 bases: TGTGCCAGCAGTTACGTGGGACAGGGAGTGTCCTACGAGCAGTACTTC. Translating gives CASSYVGQGVSYEQYF.

The V gene is TRBV5-1, the J gene TRBJ1-1, with D possibly matching TRBD1 (5 bases). The CDR3 runs 14 residues. Germline CDR1 is SGHRS and CDR2 is YFSETQ. The V end lost 2 bases, the J end lost 4 bases, and 12 bases lay between the germline ends. The CDR3 is CASSLQGASTEAFF. The CDR3 region has the DNA TGCGCCAGCAGCTTACAAGGGGCGAGCACTGAAGCTTTCTTT. Looking up the rest from reference TRBV5-1 and TRBJ1-1 gives the full variable domain: KAGVTQTPRYLIKTRGQQVTLSCSPISGHRSVSWYQQTPGQGLQFLFEYFSETQRNKGNFPGRFSGRQFSNSRSEMNVSTLELGDSALYLCASSLQGASTEAFFGQGTRLTVV.

V and J are TRBV7-2 and TRBJ2-6; 8 nucleotides agree with TRBD1. Trimming removed 1 base from V and 8 bases from J; junction bases left unmatched: 4. Germline-derived CDR1 and CDR2 are SGHTA and FQGNSA. The CDR3 is 15 amino acids. CDR3 sequence: CASSLDGQGTNVLTF. For the CDR3, the DNA is TGTGCCAGCAGCTTAGATGGACAGGGCACCAACGTCCTGACTTTC. Together with reference TRBV7-2 and TRBJ2-6, the CDR3 gives the full variable domain: GAGVSQSPSNKVTEKGKDVELRCDPISGHTALYWYRQSLGQGLEFLIYFQGNSAPDKSGLPSDRFSAERTGGSVSTLTIQRTQQEDSAVYLCASSLDGQGTNVLTFGAGSRLTVL.